This T cell receptor beta chain originates from a study of blood T cell repertoires in COVID-19. For the study at large: COVID-19 samples collected from the United States, Italy and Spain covered acute and convalescent phases.

Study processing details: Amplification with reference gene primers provided the estimates of nucleated cell counts. This table comes from immunoSEQ multiplex PCR, and its TCRdb copy is limited to in-frame clones, with some not included. V and J calls and clone size are copied from that table; D and trimming were computed from the DNA. The repertoire holds some 70,000 clones, 75% to 90% seen once, with 6.5% to 8.5% in the top ten. Germline CDR1 and CDR2: MNHEY and SVGEGT. The length of the CDR3 is 16 residues. Germline trimming cut 6 bases from V and 4 bases from J; bases unmatched to any gene: 12. Input material: peripheral blood. The sequence came from a man aged 45-65 years with active COVID-19. The chain employs TRBV6-2 or TRBV6-3 and TRBJ2-4; 7 bases line up with TRBD1. The CDR3: CASSDIPGQMKNIQYF. The CDR3 nucleotides are TGTGCCAGCAGCGACATCCCGGGACAGATGAAAAACATTCAGTACTTC.